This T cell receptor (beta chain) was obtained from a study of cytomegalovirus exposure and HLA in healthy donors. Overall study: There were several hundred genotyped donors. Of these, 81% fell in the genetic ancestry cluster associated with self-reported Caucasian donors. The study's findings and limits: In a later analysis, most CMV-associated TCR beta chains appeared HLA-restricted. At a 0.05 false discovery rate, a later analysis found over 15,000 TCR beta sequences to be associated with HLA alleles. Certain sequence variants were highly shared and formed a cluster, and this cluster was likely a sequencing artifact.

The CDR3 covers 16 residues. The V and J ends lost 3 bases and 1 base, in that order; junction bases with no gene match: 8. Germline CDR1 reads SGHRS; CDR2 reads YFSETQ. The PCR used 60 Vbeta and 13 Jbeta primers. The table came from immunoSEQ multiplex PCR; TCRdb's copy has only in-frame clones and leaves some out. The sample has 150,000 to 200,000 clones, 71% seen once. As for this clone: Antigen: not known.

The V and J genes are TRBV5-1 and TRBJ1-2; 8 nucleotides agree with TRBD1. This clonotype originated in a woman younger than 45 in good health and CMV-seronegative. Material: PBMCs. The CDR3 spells CASSYTTGDYNYGYTF. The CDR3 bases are TGCGCCAGCAGCTACACGACAGGGGATTATAACTATGGCTACACCTTC.